The 12 T cell receptor beta chains given below trace back to one sample, sequenced in a study of beta chain features in type 1 diabetes. Study observations and caveats: Among all four CD4+ subsets, Type 1 diabetes patients had TCRB CDR3s that were moderately but significantly shorter.

Their antigen targets remain unknown. Expressed TCRB transcripts got sequenced, as all isolated RNA was reverse transcribed. Generated by immunoSEQ multiplex PCR, the TCRdb table keeps only in-frame clones and is missing some. The table shows 15,000 to 18,000 clones, with almost 70% occurring only once. Sequenced: Tregs from blood. Every receptor here comes from a man younger than 40 with type 1 diabetes.

The rearrangement links TRBV7-2 to TRBJ2-1; D is possibly TRBD2 (6 bases). CDR3 length: 16 amino acids. Germline-derived CDR1 and CDR2 are SGHTA and FQGNSA. The V gene lost 1 base and the J gene lost 3 bases, with 13 bases spanning the gap. As DNA, the CDR3 is TGTGCCAGCAGCTTAGGTCGTAGCGGCTACTACAATGAGCAGTTCTTC. Protein sequence: CASSLGRSGYYNEQFF.

In this sample, this clone turned up once. The chain uses TRBV5-1 and TRBJ2-3; D is ambiguous. V shed 4 bases and J shed 1 base, with 4 bases lying between them. The CDR3 is made up of 12 amino acids. Per the germline V gene, CDR1 is SGHRS and CDR2 is YFSETQ. CDR3 region: CASSPGTDTQYF. CDR3 nucleotides: TGCGCCAGCAGCCCGGGCACAGATACGCAGTATTTT. The full variable domain, its missing parts supplied by reference TRBV5-1 and TRBJ2-3, is KAGVTQTPRYLIKTRGQQVTLSCSPISGHRSVSWYQQTPGQGLQFLFEYFSETQRNKGNFPGRFSGRQFSNSRSEMNVSTLELGDSALYLCASSPGTDTQYFGPGTRLTVL.

The chain combines TRBV7-9 with TRBJ1-1; D perhaps matches TRBD1 (6 bases). The germline gives CDR1 SEHNR, CDR2 FQNEAQ (reference sequence). Trimming took 5 bases from V and 8 from J, leaving 12 bases between them. This CDR3 comprises 12 residues. The CDR3 reads CASSHLDREAFF. The CDR3 DNA sequence: TGTGCCAGCAGCCACCTCGACAGGGAAGCTTTCTTT.

V usage is TRBV13 and J usage is TRBJ2-2; weak D call: TRBD2 (5 bases). CDR3 length: 16 amino acids. Trimming removed 1 base from V and 3 bases from J, with 12 bases in between. Germline CDR1 and CDR2: PRHDT and FYEKMQ (reference sequence). As DNA, the CDR3 is TGTGCCAGCAGCTTAGTAGAGGGCGGCTACACCGGGGAGCTGTTTTTT. Protein sequence: CASSLVEGGYTGELFF.

The chain joins TRBV18 to TRBJ2-1; 12 nucleotides line up with TRBD2. Trimming removed 1 base from V and 5 bases from J; junction bases left unmatched: 3. The V gene's germline CDR1 is KGHSH and CDR2 LQKENI. The CDR3 contains 16 residues. This CDR3 reads CASSPRLAGDHNEQFF. CDR3 DNA sequence: TGTGCCAGCTCACCACGACTAGCGGGAGACCACAATGAGCAGTTCTTC.

This clone was found once. Here the CDR3 DNA reads TGTGCCTGGAGTAGTAGCGGGAGATACGAGCAGTACTTC. This gives the protein CAWSSSGRYEQYF. This chain uses TRBV30 with TRBJ2-7; 9 nucleotides match TRBD2. Looked up from germline, CDR1 is GTSNPN and CDR2 is SVGIG (reference sequence). The ends lost 2 bases at V and 4 bases at J; junction bases unmatched: 3. This CDR3 comprises 13 residues. Complete variable domain (other parts from reference TRBV30 and TRBJ2-7): SQTIHQWPATLVQPVGSPLSLECTVEGTSNPNLYWYRQAAGRGLQLLFYSVGIGQISSEVPQNLSASRPQDRQFILSSKKLLLSDSGFYLCAWSSSGRYEQYFGPGTRLTVT.

The chain couples TRBV5-1 to TRBJ2-5, with D possibly being TRBD1 (6 bases). The CDR3 consists of 14 residues. Germline V CDR1 and CDR2: SGHRS, YFSETQ. The V end lost 4 bases, the J end lost 1 base, and 11 bases lay between the germline ends. The CDR3 nucleotides are TGCGCCAGCAGCGGGGGCCTGGCCCAAGAGACCCAGTACTTC. Protein: CASSGGLAQETQYF. Full variable domain (missing parts from reference TRBV5-1 and TRBJ2-5): KAGVTQTPRYLIKTRGQQVTLSCSPISGHRSVSWYQQTPGQGLQFLFEYFSETQRNKGNFPGRFSGRQFSNSRSEMNVSTLELGDSALYLCASSGGLAQETQYFGPGTRLLVL.

This sequence joins TRBV19 and TRBJ2-3; D perhaps matches TRBD1 (5 bases). The CDR3 has 12 residues. Germline-derived CDR1 and CDR2 are LNHDA and SQIVND (reference sequence). The V end was cut by 4 bases, the J end by 6 bases, with 8 bases between. The CDR3, as DNA: TGTGCCAGTAGTAATCAGGGTGATACGCAGTATTTT. Its translation is CASSNQGDTQYF.

V is TRBV7-9 and J is TRBJ2-3, with 8 bases identical to TRBD2. Germline trimming cut 3 bases from V and 2 bases from J; bases unmatched to any gene: 7. Germline loops: CDR1 SEHNR, CDR2 FQNEAQ (reference sequence). This CDR3 spans 16 amino acids. The CDR3 DNA reads TGTGCCAGCAGCTTTTTAGCGGGACCTTTCACAGATACGCAGTATTTT. It yields the protein CASSFLAGPFTDTQYF. Based on the CDR3 plus reference TRBV7-9 and TRBJ2-3, the full variable domain is DTGVSQNPRHKITKRGQNVTFRCDPISEHNRLYWYRQTLGQGPEFLTYFQNEAQLEKSRLLSDRFSAERPKGSFSTLEIQRTEQGDSAMYLCASSFLAGPFTDTQYFGPGTRLTVL.

The J gene is TRBJ2-1, the V gene TRBV4-1, with D perhaps matching TRBD2 (7 bases). Per germline, CDR1 MGHRA and CDR2 YSYEKL. The CDR3 is 15 residues long. With 2 bases removed from V and 2 bases from J, the gap between germline ends came to 10 bases. The CDR3 nucleotides read TGCGCCAGCAGCCAACCGGGGGGCGCCTACAATGAGCAGTTCTTC. Amino acids: CASSQPGGAYNEQFF.

The CDR3 nucleotides read TGTGCCAGCAGTGTCGGACTAGACGTCGGGACCCAGTACTTC. Its translation: CASSVGLDVGTQYF. The chain joins TRBV27 to TRBJ2-5; TRBD2 agrees at 7 bases. CDR3 length: 14 amino acids. Trimming cost V 5 bases and J 7 bases; bases outside gene matches: 10. Germline lookup yields CDR1 MNHEY and CDR2 SMNVEV (reference sequence).

This chain connects TRBV2 to TRBJ2-2, with a possible D match to TRBD1 (6 bases). Per germline, CDR1 SNHLY and CDR2 FYNNEI. CDR3 length: 14 residues. V lost 2 bases and J 8 bases, leaving 12 bases between the germline ends. CDR3: CASSEQGNVGELFF. Written as DNA, the CDR3 is TGTGCCAGCAGTGAACAGGGGAATGTAGGGGAGCTGTTTTTT.